These T cell receptor beta chains were read from a single sample in a study of regulatory T cells in long-lasting Graves disease. TCRdb reprocessed the multiplex PCR reads with MiXCR, giving one entry per CDR3 protein. The repertoire has more than 300,000 distinct CDR3 sequences, 15% to 20% of them found once; the top ten carry 29%. The sequencing here drew on peripheral blood mononuclear cells (PBMCs), taken when the disease was refractory, from a patient treated with antithyroid drugs. The receptors originated from a female donor with Graves disease. CDR3s include the opening cysteine and the closing phenylalanine or tryptophan. A D gene is named only where the DNA matches it firmly. For some rows the clone size is stated as once, few or many, or as a class when expanded; others skip it.

cdr3_nt	cdr3_aa	clone_size	d_call	cdr3_length	v_call	j_call
TGTGCCAGCAGACGACAGGGGTTGAACACCGGGGAGCTGTTTTTT	CASRRQGLNTGELFF	many	TRBD1	15	TRBV27	TRBJ2-2
TGCAGTGCTAGTCCCCGGGGGACTGAAGCTTTCTTT	CSASPRGTEAFF	NA	NA	12	TRBV20-1	TRBJ1-1
TGTGCTGTCGGTACCGGGGAGCTGTTTTTT	CAVGTGELFF	few	NA	10	TRBV28	TRBJ2-2
TGTGCCAGCAGGTGGGACAGGGCGTTCAATCAGCCCCAGCATTTT	CASRWDRAFNQPQHF	many	TRBD1	15	TRBV6-1	TRBJ1-5
TGTGCCAGCAGTCCCTATCCCGCCGGAGCAACTAATGAAAAACTGTTTTTT	CASSPYPAGATNEKLFF	many	NA	17	TRBV2	TRBJ1-4
TGCAGTGCCGAAATGGACAGGGGCAATCAGCCCCAGCATTTT	CSAEMDRGNQPQHF	few	TRBD1	14	TRBV20-1	TRBJ1-5
TGCAGTGCTAGAAATCCGGGACAGAGCCTGGTAGCTAACTATGGCTACACCTTC	CSARNPGQSLVANYGYTF	NA	TRBD1	18	TRBV20-1	TRBJ1-2
TGCGCCAGCAGCCAAGGGGTGGTGCTTGGAAACACCATATATTTT	CASSQGVVLGNTIYF	few	NA	15	TRBV4-1	TRBJ1-3
TGTGCCTGTCGGGATTACTCCTACGAGCAGTACTTC	CACRDYSYEQYF	few	NA	12	TRBV6-1	TRBJ2-7
TGTGCCAGCAGTTACAGTAGGTCAGGGAATCAGCCCCAGCATTTT	CASSYSRSGNQPQHF	many	NA	15	TRBV6-9	TRBJ1-5
TGTGCCAGCCAGGGTCTCGGAGAAGGCTACACCTTC	CASQGLGEGYTF	many	NA	12	TRBV6-2/TRBV6-3	TRBJ1-2
TGTGCCAGCAGCGTAGAGGACAGCCCCTACGAGCAGTACTTC	CASSVEDSPYEQYF	few	NA	14	TRBV9	TRBJ2-7
TGTGCCAGCAGTCTAAAGACAGGGAACACTGAAGCTTTCTTT	CASSLKTGNTEAFF	many	NA	14	TRBV12-3/TRBV12-4	TRBJ1-1
TGCGCCAGCAGCCAAGGCGGCAGGGCAACTGGCTACACCTTC	CASSQGGRATGYTF	NA	NA	14	TRBV4-1	TRBJ1-2
TGTGCCAGCAGTGAAGGCCCGAGGGGGAGCACCTTC	CASSEGPRGSTF	many	NA	12	TRBV2	TRBJ1-2
TGTGCCAGCAGCGTAGACGTTAGGGCACCCAAAAACATTCAGTACTTC	CASSVDVRAPKNIQYF	few	NA	16	TRBV9	TRBJ2-4